This T cell receptor (beta chain) appears in the sequencing data of a study of response to subunit inactivated influenza vaccine. Whole-study results and caveats: Each seasonal influenza vaccination, the authors suggested, recruits few new T cells.

MiXCR was run by TCRdb on the RT-PCR reads, yielding one entry per CDR3 protein. The sample includes approximately 700,000 distinct CDR3 sequences, around 14% of them seen just once. CDR3 length: 16 amino acids. Per germline, CDR1 SGHRS and CDR2 YFSETQ. After removal of 2 bases from V and 6 bases from J, the junction contained 11 bases not matched to a gene. A few counts support this clonotype. Its target is not known. The chain couples TRBV5-1 to TRBJ2-7; 10 bases fit TRBD1. The clonotype comes from a man in his forties or fifties who received an inactivated influenza vaccine. The specimen was PBMCs from blood, collected 11 to 12 days after vaccination. This CDR3 is CASSFTGTGADREQYF. The CDR3 DNA reads TGCGCCAGCAGCTTTACCGGGACAGGGGCGGATCGCGAGCAGTACTTC.